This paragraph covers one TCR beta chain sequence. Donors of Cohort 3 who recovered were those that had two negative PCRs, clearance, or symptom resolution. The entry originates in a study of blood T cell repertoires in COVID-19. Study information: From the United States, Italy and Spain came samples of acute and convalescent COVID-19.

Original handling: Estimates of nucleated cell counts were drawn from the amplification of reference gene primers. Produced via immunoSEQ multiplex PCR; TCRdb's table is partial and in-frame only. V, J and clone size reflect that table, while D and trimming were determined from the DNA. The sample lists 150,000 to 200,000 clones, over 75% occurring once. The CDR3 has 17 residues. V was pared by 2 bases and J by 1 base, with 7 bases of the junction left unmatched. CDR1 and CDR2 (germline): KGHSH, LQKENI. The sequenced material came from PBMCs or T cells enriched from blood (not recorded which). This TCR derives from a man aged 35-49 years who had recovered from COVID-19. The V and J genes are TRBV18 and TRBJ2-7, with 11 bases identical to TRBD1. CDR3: CASSPASGTGGSYEQYF. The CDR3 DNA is TGTGCCAGCTCACCAGCCTCCGGGACAGGGGGTTCCTACGAGCAGTACTTC.